These T cell receptor beta chains were read from a single sample in a study of Graves' ophthalmopathy and Graves' hyperthyroidism. Each CDR3 protein is one row after TCRdb ran MiXCR on the multiplex PCR reads. The sample lists approximately 700,000 distinct CDR3 sequences; roughly 41% were seen once. Sequenced input: peripheral blood. These receptors all come from an adult man with Graves' ophthalmopathy. Each CDR3 is given with its conserved first and last residue. The order of the fields is J gene, V gene, clone size, D gene, CDR3 DNA, CDR3 protein. The D gene is left open where the match is weak. A row's size may be missing; if present it is once, few, many or a size class.

>TRBJ1-6|TRBV10-2|many|-
TGCGCCAGCAGTGAGTCGATCAGGAGCAATTCACCCCTCCACTTT
CASSESIRSNSPLHF
>TRBJ2-5|TRBV7-8|many|TRBD1
TGTGCCAGCAGCTTCAACCACAGGGGGCAAGAGACCCAGTACTTC
CASSFNHRGQETQYF
>TRBJ2-7|TRBV7-9|-|-
TGTGCCAGCAGCCAATCTAGCGCGCGATACGAGCAGTACTTC
CASSQSSARYEQYF
>TRBJ2-5|TRBV24-1|many|-
TGTGCCACCAGTGTTGGGGGGCAGGAGACCCAGTACTTC
CATSVGGQETQYF
>TRBJ1-2|TRBV12-3/TRBV12-4|many|-
TGTGCCAGCAGTTGGGGATACGATGGCTACACCTTC
CASSWGYDGYTF
>TRBJ1-6|TRBV20-1|few|-
TGCAGTGCAACTACGGGTCAACTTTATAATTCACCCCTCCACTTT
CSATTGQLYNSPLHF
>TRBJ2-7|TRBV2|-|-
TGTGCCAGCAGTAGGACGACAAGCTCCTACGAGCAGTACTTC
CASSRTTSSYEQYF
>TRBJ2-7|TRBV7-2|many|-
TGTGCCAGCAGCCCAACCCCGTTCTACGAGCAGTACTTC
CASSPTPFYEQYF
>TRBJ1-5|TRBV24-1|-|-
TGTGCCACCAGTGGGCAACAGGGTTACACCGGGGATCAGCCCCAGCATTTT
CATSGQQGYTGDQPQHF
>TRBJ2-7|TRBV14|few|-
TGTGCCAGCAGCCAAGGGTCAGGATTTTTCTACGAGCAGTACTTC
CASSQGSGFFYEQYF
>TRBJ1-2|TRBV10-1|-|TRBD1
TGCGCCAGCAGTACAGGGGTCAACTATGGCTACACCTTC
CASSTGVNYGYTF
>TRBJ1-1|TRBV20-1|-|-
TGCAGTGCTAGAGAGTACACCCACATGAACACTGAAGCTTTCTTT
CSAREYTHMNTEAFF
>TRBJ1-2|TRBV30|few|TRBD1
TGTGCCTGGAGCCCGGGACAGGACTATGGCTACACCTTC
CAWSPGQDYGYTF
>TRBJ2-5|TRBV15|many|-
TGTGCCACCAGTGTGATAAGGACTCAAGAGACCCAGTACTTC
CATSVIRTQETQYF
>TRBJ1-2|TRBV6-1|-|TRBD1
TGTGCCAGCAGTGAATACAACAGGGGTACCTACTATGGCTACACCTTC
CASSEYNRGTYYGYTF
>TRBJ2-2|TRBV7-9|few|-
TGTGCCAGCAGCTTTAGTACAGACGCGAACACCGGGGAGCTGTTTTTT
CASSFSTDANTGELFF
>TRBJ1-1|TRBV28|-|TRBD1
TGTGCCAGCAGTTCCCCGGGACAGGGTGAGTGGGAAGCTTTCTTT
CASSSPGQGEWEAFF
>TRBJ2-7|TRBV7-2|-|-
TGTGCCAGCAGCTATACGGCGGTAGCCTACGAGCAGTACTTC
CASSYTAVAYEQYF
>TRBJ2-5|TRBV12-3/TRBV12-4|-|-
TGTGCCAGCAGCCGTGCTGGGGTCCAAGAGACCCAGTACTTC
CASSRAGVQETQYF
>TRBJ2-3|TRBV9|-|-
TGTGCCAGCAGCGTAGCAGGGGCCCAAGCAGATACGCAGTATTTT
CASSVAGAQADTQYF
>TRBJ1-1|TRBV6-5|few|-
TGTGCCACCTCTGATGGAGGGAACACTGAAGCTTTCTTT
CATSDGGNTEAFF
>TRBJ2-5|TRBV12-3/TRBV12-4|many|-
TGTGCCAGCAGTTCTCGCAGGGTGGAGACCCAGTACTTC
CASSSRRVETQYF